A single sample is the source of the 8 T cell receptor beta chains below, sequenced in a study of blood T cell repertoires in COVID-19. Sequencing was performed with immunoSEQ multiplex PCR; in TCRdb, only in-frame clones are kept and a portion is missing. Of about 110,000 clones in the sample, approximately 88% were seen once. Sequenced material: peripheral blood. Receptors were obtained from a man between 40 and 49 years old with active or convalescent COVID-19.

The chain carries TRBV18 and TRBJ1-2; D call uncertain. Per germline, CDR1 KGHSH and CDR2 LQKENI. The CDR3 covers 13 residues. Trimming shortened V by 3 bases and J by 8 bases, and 13 bases separated the two germline ends. The CDR3 loop is CASSPLPEGGYTF. The CDR3 DNA sequence: TGTGCCAGCTCACCTCTGCCCGAGGGAGGCTACACCTTC.

The CDR3: CASSLAEVSGRVLNEQFF. The CDR3 DNA reads TGCGCCAGCAGCTTGGCCGAGGTTAGCGGGAGGGTTCTCAATGAGCAGTTCTTC. The V call is TRBV5-1, the J call TRBJ2-1; TRBD2 matches at 11 bases. CDR1 is SGHRS, CDR2 YFSETQ, per germline. Trimming removed 0 bases from V and 6 bases from J; junction bases left unmatched: 11. The CDR3 covers 18 residues.

This clone has just one count. The rearrangement links TRBV7-2 to TRBJ2-1, with 7 bases identical to TRBD1. The CDR3 has 17 amino acids. V was clipped by 4 bases and J by 0 bases; unmatched bases: 9. In germline, CDR1 is SGHTA, CDR2 FQGNSA. Written as DNA, the CDR3 is TGTGCCAGCAGCTACCAGACAGGGCCCGGCTCCTACAATGAGCAGTTCTTC. As protein: CASSYQTGPGSYNEQFF.

The chain links TRBV27 to TRBJ2-5; 8 nucleotides agree with TRBD1. Germline trimming cut 5 bases from V and 2 bases from J; bases unmatched to any gene: 7. This CDR3 contains 15 residues. In germline, CDR1 is MNHEY, CDR2 SMNVEV (reference sequence). The CDR3 sequence: CASSPQDRDQETQYF. Written as DNA, the CDR3 is TGTGCCAGCAGTCCCCAGGACAGGGATCAAGAGACCCAGTACTTC.

V usage is TRBV27 and J usage is TRBJ2-2; D might be TRBD1 (6 bases). The V gene lost 6 bases and the J gene lost 0 bases, with 11 bases spanning the gap. The germline V gene encodes CDR1 MNHEY and CDR2 SMNVEV (reference sequence). The CDR3 contains 15 residues. The CDR3 nucleotides are TGTGCCAGCAGCGCCGGGACAACGAACACCGGGGAGCTGTTTTTT. This gives the protein CASSAGTTNTGELFF.

This clone was observed a few times. The V call is TRBV10-3, the J call TRBJ2-7; D unresolved. The V end was cut by 6 bases, the J end by 0 bases, with 6 bases between. CDR1 and CDR2 from the germline V gene are ENHRY and SYGVKD. The CDR3 totals 12 residues. CDR3 protein: CAISSYSYEQYF. Here the CDR3 DNA reads TGTGCCATCAGCTCCTACTCCTACGAGCAGTACTTC.

This sequence joins TRBV10-3 and TRBJ2-1; TRBD2 matches 12 bases. The CDR3 spans 17 residues. Trimming took 3 bases from V and 7 from J; bases not matched to a gene: 10. Per germline, CDR1 ENHRY and CDR2 SYGVKD. The CDR3 nucleotides read TGTGCCATCAGTGATGTTAGGTCTAGCGGGAGGGTTAATGAGCAGTTCTTC. It encodes CAISDVRSSGRVNEQFF.

This sequence joins TRBV30 and TRBJ1-1; weak D call: TRBD1 (5 bases). Looked up from germline, CDR1 is GTSNPN and CDR2 is SVGIG (reference sequence). This CDR3 comprises 11 residues. The V gene lost 0 bases and the J gene lost 10 bases, with 9 bases spanning the gap. The CDR3 region is CAWSVGGGAFF. The CDR3 bases are TGTGCCTGGAGTGTCGGGGGGGGAGCTTTCTTT.